This TCR beta chain derives from a study of CD8 T cells in Susac syndrome. Study background: Roughly 8 of the sequenced Susac syndrome patients were in remission, and more than 5 had active disease.

The germline CDR1 and CDR2 sequences are SGDLS and YYNGEE. V lost 4 bases, J lost 0 bases, and 13 bases lay in between. There are 15 residues in the CDR3. RNA, at roughly 0.45 to 1 ug, was reverse transcribed with random hexamers. MiXCR, applied by TCRdb to the immunoSEQ multiplex PCR reads, yields one record per CDR3 protein. The sample includes tens of thousands of distinct CDR3 sequences, approximately 95% seen only once; the top ten take about 0.45%. Each Susac syndrome patient had definite or probable disease by recently defined criteria. Study outcomes and limitations: The study recognized that its TCR sequencing and HLA analysis covered a relatively small number of individuals.

Concerning this clonotype itself: Its target is unknown.

This chain connects TRBV9 to TRBJ1-1, with D maybe TRBD1 (6 bases). This TCR was sampled from a human donor with Susac syndrome. Sequences were obtained from CD8+ T cells from PBMCs. In DNA form, the CDR3 reads TGTGCCAGCAGCCGGACAGACCCAATGAACACTGAAGCTTTCTTT. Translation gives CASSRTDPMNTEAFF.